Listed below are T cell receptor beta chains from one sample, sequenced in a study of T cell repertoires in cytomegalovirus infection. MiXCR, run by TCRdb on the reads, gives a single entry per CDR3 protein. This table holds about 490,000 distinct CDR3 sequences, about 11% found once. The sequenced sample consisted of PBMCs. The receptors come from a human donor in good health (CMV status not recorded). Some clones in this sample may be carry-over from other donors' samples. CDR3s include the opening cysteine and the closing phenylalanine or tryptophan. A D gene is named only where the DNA matches it firmly. Only part of the rows carry a size: once, few, many, or a class if the clone is expanded.

size: .
J: TRBJ2-7
V: TRBV29-1
D: TRBD1
CDR3: CSVEKGDSSYEQYF
DNA: TGCAGCGTTGAGAAGGGGGACAGCTCCTACGAGCAGTACTTC

size: many
J: TRBJ2-7
V: TRBV7-9
D: .
CDR3: CASSSTREQYF
DNA: TGTGCCAGCAGCTCCACTCGCGAGCAGTACTTC

size: many
J: TRBJ1-1
V: TRBV7-3
D: .
CDR3: CASSLSSGQNTEAFF
DNA: TGTGCCAGCAGCTTAAGCTCGGGACAGAACACTGAAGCTTTCTTT

size: few
J: TRBJ1-2
V: TRBV29-1
D: .
CDR3: CSARFTLYGYTF
DNA: TGCAGTGCCCGGTTCACTTTATATGGCTACACCTTC

size: many
J: TRBJ2-1
V: TRBV19
D: .
CDR3: CASSISGRSSYNEQFF
DNA: TGTGCCAGTAGTATTTCTGGACGAAGCTCCTACAATGAGCAGTTCTTC

size: many
J: TRBJ2-2
V: TRBV9
D: TRBD1
CDR3: CASSLTQGAGTGELFF
DNA: TGTGCCAGCAGCCTGACACAGGGGGCAGGCACCGGGGAGCTGTTTTTT

size: .
J: TRBJ2-1
V: TRBV18
D: .
CDR3: CASSPFGERNEQFF
DNA: TGTGCCAGCTCACCATTTGGGGAGCGCAATGAGCAGTTCTTC

size: few
J: TRBJ1-1
V: TRBV19
D: .
CDR3: CASSMYTEAFF
DNA: TGTGCCAGTAGTATGTATACTGAAGCTTTCTTT

size: many
J: TRBJ1-1
V: TRBV10-3
D: .
CDR3: CAISNRERITEAFF
DNA: TGTGCCATCAGCAACAGGGAGAGGATCACTGAAGCTTTCTTT

size: .
J: TRBJ1-5
V: TRBV29-1
D: .
CDR3: CSVVGDGYSNQPQHF
DNA: TGCAGCGTTGTCGGGGACGGTTATAGCAATCAGCCCCAGCATTTT

size: many
J: TRBJ2-1
V: TRBV6-1
D: .
CDR3: CASSYRAGEQFF
DNA: TGTGCCAGCAGCTACAGGGCCGGTGAGCAGTTCTTC

size: .
J: TRBJ2-1
V: TRBV11-2
D: .
CDR3: CANSLGGNPYNEQFF
DNA: TGTGCCAACAGCTTAGGGGGGAACCCCTACAATGAGCAGTTCTTC

size: few
J: TRBJ2-2
V: TRBV7-2
D: .
CDR3: CASSLGHPANTGELFF
DNA: TGTGCCAGCAGCTTAGGACATCCCGCGAACACCGGGGAGCTGTTTTTT

size: .
J: TRBJ1-6
V: TRBV28
D: .
CDR3: CASNPLGSSYNSPLHF
DNA: TGTGCCAGCAACCCCCTCGGGAGCTCCTATAATTCACCCCTCCACTTT

size: .
J: TRBJ1-2
V: TRBV30
D: TRBD1
CDR3: CAFDRGHNYGYTF
DNA: TGTGCCTTTGACAGGGGCCATAACTATGGCTACACCTTC

size: many
J: TRBJ1-1
V: TRBV7-9
D: TRBD1
CDR3: CASSTRQGENTEAFF
DNA: TGTGCCAGCAGCACGCGACAGGGGGAGAACACTGAAGCTTTCTTT

size: many
J: TRBJ2-3
V: TRBV7-9
D: TRBD2
CDR3: CASSPPSGNTDTQYF
DNA: TGTGCCAGCAGTCCCCCTAGCGGGAACACAGATACGCAGTATTTT

size: many
J: TRBJ2-5
V: TRBV7-9
D: TRBD2
CDR3: CASSSKTSGFEETQYF
DNA: TGTGCCAGCAGCTCAAAAACTAGCGGGTTTGAAGAGACCCAGTACTTC

size: many
J: TRBJ2-7
V: TRBV6-1
D: TRBD2
CDR3: CASSYTGTSGYEQYF
DNA: TGTGCCAGCAGCTACACGGGGACTAGCGGTTACGAGCAGTACTTC

size: many
J: TRBJ2-1
V: TRBV7-6
D: .
CDR3: CASSLVRGGERDEQFF
DNA: TGTGCCAGCAGCTTAGTACGGGGTGGCGAGAGGGATGAGCAGTTCTTC

size: many
J: TRBJ1-6
V: TRBV12-3/TRBV12-4
D: TRBD1
CDR3: CASSIGTADNSPLHF
DNA: TGTGCCAGCAGTATCGGGACAGCAGATAATTCACCCCTCCACTTT

size: many
J: TRBJ2-1
V: TRBV7-9
D: .
CDR3: CASSLALRSYNEQFF
DNA: TGTGCCAGCAGCTTAGCTCTAAGGAGCTACAATGAGCAGTTCTTC

size: few
J: TRBJ2-1
V: TRBV28
D: .
CDR3: CASSLRFEGYEQFF
DNA: TGTGCCAGCAGTTTACGGTTTGAAGGGTATGAGCAGTTCTTC

size: many
J: TRBJ2-7
V: TRBV6-1
D: .
CDR3: CASSRRWGGMGIYEQYF
DNA: TGTGCCAGCAGTAGGCGCTGGGGTGGGATGGGAATCTACGAGCAGTACTTC

size: many
J: TRBJ2-1
V: TRBV29-1
D: .
CDR3: CSVGGWDFDEQFF
DNA: TGCAGCGTTGGTGGTTGGGATTTCGATGAGCAGTTCTTC

size: .
J: TRBJ2-7
V: TRBV29-1
D: .
CDR3: CSVEYGRGFAEQYF
DNA: TGCAGCGTTGAATACGGGAGAGGGTTCGCCGAGCAGTACTTC

size: .
J: TRBJ2-7
V: TRBV19
D: .
CDR3: CASSYRTALREQYF
DNA: TGTGCCAGTAGTTACCGGACAGCCCTACGCGAGCAGTACTTC

size: many
J: TRBJ1-6
V: TRBV7-3
D: .
CDR3: CASSLQAYNSPLHF
DNA: TGTGCCAGCAGCTTACAGGCCTATAATTCACCCCTCCACTTT

size: .
J: TRBJ2-7
V: TRBV5-1
D: TRBD1
CDR3: CASSLRADTGTGVSEQYF
DNA: TGCGCCAGCAGCCTGCGTGCTGATACAGGGACAGGGGTAAGCGAGCAGTACTTC

size: few
J: TRBJ2-5
V: TRBV4-1
D: .
CDR3: CASSQGGGAPQETQYF
DNA: TGCGCCAGCAGCCAAGGGGGGGGGGCCCCCCAAGAGACCCAGTACTTC

size: .
J: TRBJ1-2
V: TRBV11-2
D: .
CDR3: CASSFWDKANYGYTF
DNA: TGTGCCAGCAGCTTTTGGGACAAAGCTAACTATGGCTACACCTTC

size: .
J: TRBJ1-6
V: TRBV11-2
D: TRBD1
CDR3: CASTGQGEYSPLHF
DNA: TGTGCCAGCACCGGACAGGGGGAGTATTCACCCCTCCACTTT

size: many
J: TRBJ2-1
V: TRBV12-3/TRBV12-4
D: TRBD1
CDR3: CASSLFFPGQPNEQFF
DNA: TGTGCCAGCAGTCTATTCTTCCCGGGACAGCCTAATGAGCAGTTCTTC

size: .
J: TRBJ1-1
V: TRBV10-3
D: .
CDR3: CAISVKGTEAFF
DNA: TGTGCCATCAGTGTCAAGGGCACTGAAGCTTTCTTT

size: few
J: TRBJ2-7
V: TRBV20-1
D: .
CDR3: CSVFSGERDEQYF
DNA: TGCAGTGTGTTTAGCGGCGAAAGGGACGAGCAGTACTTC

size: .
J: TRBJ2-5
V: TRBV7-4
D: TRBD2
CDR3: CASSLERGGTKTQYF
DNA: TGTGCCAGCAGCTTAGAACGCGGGGGGACAAAGACCCAGTACTTC

size: many
J: TRBJ1-2
V: TRBV7-9
D: TRBD1
CDR3: CASSLAGTGKVYGYTF
DNA: TGTGCCAGCAGCTTAGCCGGGACAGGGAAGGTCTATGGCTACACCTTC

size: .
J: TRBJ2-5
V: TRBV5-1
D: TRBD2
CDR3: CASSNIAGEMETQYF
DNA: TGCGCCAGCAGTAACATAGCGGGAGAGATGGAGACCCAGTACTTC

size: few
J: TRBJ2-2
V: TRBV14
D: .
CDR3: CASSQALPGTGELFF
DNA: TGTGCCAGCAGCCAAGCCCTCCCCGGGACCGGGGAGCTGTTTTTT

size: many
J: TRBJ1-2
V: TRBV12-3/TRBV12-4
D: .
CDR3: CASSLAGDNYGYTF
DNA: TGTGCCAGCAGTTTAGCAGGGGACAACTATGGCTACACCTTC

size: many
J: TRBJ2-2
V: TRBV5-1
D: .
CDR3: CASRATGTANTGELFF
DNA: TGCGCCAGCAGGGCGACCGGGACGGCGAACACCGGGGAGCTGTTTTTT

size: few
J: TRBJ2-1
V: TRBV6-2/TRBV6-3
D: .
CDR3: CASSYVPEGSYNEQFF
DNA: TGTGCCAGCAGTTACGTGCCCGAGGGCTCCTACAATGAGCAGTTCTTC

size: many
J: TRBJ2-6
V: TRBV19
D: .
CDR3: CASMGQGTLSGANVLTF
DNA: TGTGCCAGTATGGGTCAGGGGACTCTCTCTGGGGCCAACGTCCTGACTTTC

size: many
J: TRBJ2-4
V: TRBV10-2
D: TRBD2
CDR3: CASSDLAGAKNIQYF
DNA: TGCGCCAGCAGTGACTTAGCGGGAGCCAAAAACATTCAGTACTTC

size: many
J: TRBJ1-3
V: TRBV12-3/TRBV12-4
D: .
CDR3: CASPFGNTIYF
DNA: TGTGCCAGCCCCTTCGGAAACACCATATATTTT

size: many
J: TRBJ1-5
V: TRBV4-2
D: .
CDR3: CASSQERQYSNQPQHF
DNA: TGTGCCAGCAGCCAAGAACGGCAGTATAGCAATCAGCCCCAGCATTTT

size: many
J: TRBJ2-7
V: TRBV6-1
D: TRBD1
CDR3: CASMSRQGESYEQYF
DNA: TGTGCCAGCATGAGTCGACAGGGGGAATCCTACGAGCAGTACTTC

size: few
J: TRBJ2-4
V: TRBV9
D: .
CDR3: CASSPRQGEEAKNIQYF
DNA: TGTGCCAGCAGCCCAAGGCAGGGGGAGGAGGCCAAAAACATTCAGTACTTC

size: many
J: TRBJ2-7
V: TRBV20-1
D: .
CDR3: CSVKRVTSYEQYF
DNA: TGCAGTGTTAAGAGAGTGACTTCCTACGAGCAGTACTTC

size: .
J: TRBJ2-1
V: TRBV29-1
D: .
CDR3: CSARTDYNEQFF
DNA: TGCAGCGCCCGGACAGACTACAATGAGCAGTTCTTC

size: many
J: TRBJ2-3
V: TRBV2
D: TRBD2
CDR3: CASSEIAGEVTDTQYF
DNA: TGTGCCAGCAGTGAAATAGCGGGAGAGGTCACAGATACGCAGTATTTT

size: many
J: TRBJ1-6
V: TRBV5-4
D: TRBD1
CDR3: CASSPSSSGGDSPLHF
DNA: TGTGCCAGCAGCCCTTCTTCTTCAGGGGGCGATTCACCCCTCCACTTT